The clone carrying this TCR beta chain has a count of ten or more. The antigen is undetermined. This sample is part of a study of neurological immune-mediated disorders. General observations from the study: In multiple sclerosis patients, the repertoire cluster was unrelated to clinical or MRI findings. No CDR3 amino acid sequences were shared by expanded clones across subjects, suggesting private repertoires in all groups. One cluster of related CDR3 sequences contained, by phylogenetic grouping, the repertoires of 18 of 34 multiple sclerosis patients and formed a possible signature.

TCRdb recomputed calls from the 5' RACE reads with MiXCR, one row per CDR3 protein. The table shows about 53,000 distinct CDR3 sequences, with around 3.4% occurring only once. 2 million PBMCs stored at -80 C were the source of the unsorted libraries. V shed 6 bases, J shed 6 bases, and the junction held 8 bases outside the gene matches. CDR3 size: 14 residues. The V gene's germline CDR1 is MNHEY and CDR2 SMNVEV (reference sequence). The genes are TRBV27 and TRBJ2-1, with 7 nucleotides matching TRBD1. The sequenced material came from PBMCs. This TCR derives from a woman younger than 45 with multiple sclerosis. CDR3: CASSYLGTANEQFF. DNA of the CDR3: TGTGCCAGCAGCTACCTAGGGACAGCCAATGAGCAGTTCTTC.